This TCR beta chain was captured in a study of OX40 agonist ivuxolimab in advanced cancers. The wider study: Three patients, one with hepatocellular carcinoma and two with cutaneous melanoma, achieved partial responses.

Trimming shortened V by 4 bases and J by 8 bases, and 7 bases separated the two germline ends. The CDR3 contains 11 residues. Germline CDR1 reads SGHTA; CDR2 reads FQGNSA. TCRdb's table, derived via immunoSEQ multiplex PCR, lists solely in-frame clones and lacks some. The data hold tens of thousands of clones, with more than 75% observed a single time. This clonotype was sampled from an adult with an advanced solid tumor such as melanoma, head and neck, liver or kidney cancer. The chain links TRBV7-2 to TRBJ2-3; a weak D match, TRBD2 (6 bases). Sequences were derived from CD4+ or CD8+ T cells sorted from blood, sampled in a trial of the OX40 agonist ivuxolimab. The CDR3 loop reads CASSSGGTQYF. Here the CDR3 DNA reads TGTGCCAGCAGCTCCGGGGGTACGCAGTATTTT.